This record looks at one T cell receptor (beta chain) sequence and its context. This sample is part of a study of blood T cell repertoires in COVID-19. Across the whole study: The United States, Italy and Spain provided the acute and convalescent COVID-19 samples. From T cells, B-cell-depleted T cells, or PBMCs came the material, which was cDNA or gDNA.

V was pared by 4 bases and J by 7 bases, with 5 bases of the junction left unmatched. Germline V gene sequence: CDR1 SGHRS, CDR2 YFSETQ. The length of the CDR3 is 14 residues. Patients of the Seattle cohort, enrolled during active infection, were followed longitudinally. Study processing details: The assay estimated nucleated cells by amplifying reference gene primers. The assay was immunoSEQ multiplex PCR, and TCRdb's table has in-frame clones only and misses some. That table furnishes V, J and clone size, whereas the DNA furnished D and trimming. The sample has 80,000 to 90,000 clones, about 85% seen once.

V gene TRBV5-1 combines with J gene TRBJ1-4; 9 nucleotides match TRBD1. What was sequenced was peripheral blood. The TCR was taken from a woman older than 75 with COVID-19, enrolled during active disease. CDR3 nucleotides: TGCGCCAGCAGCACCGGGACAGGGTGTGAAAAACTGTTTTTT. It is translated as CASSTGTGCEKLFF.